This TCR beta chain was captured in a study of T-cell reconstitution after alpha-beta-depleted transplantation in children. In its sample, this clonotype was seen a few times. CDR3 length: 14 residues. Deletions cut 2 bases from V and 6 bases from J, with 9 bases between. CDR1 is SGHDT and CDR2 is YYEEEE in the germline V gene. A TCRbeta library incorporating unique molecular identifiers was prepared. TCRdb re-called the PCR reads through MiXCR, storing one row per CDR3 protein. This sample has hundreds of thousands of distinct CDR3 sequences, with roughly 18% found just once. The chain carries TRBV5-6 and TRBJ1-6; D unclear. This receptor was identified in a male patient between 2 and 15 years old who had a stem cell transplant for acute lymphoblastic leukemia, so the T cells may come from the graft donor. The sample was PBMCs, mostly from graft donor cells, taken 360 days after TCRalphabeta/CD19-depleted stem cell transplant. CDR3 protein: CASSLSAGNSPLHF. Written as DNA, the CDR3 is TGTGCCAGCAGCTTAAGCGCGGGTAATTCACCCCTCCACTTT.